The clone carrying this T cell receptor (beta chain) turned up a few times. TCRdb recomputed calls from the 5' RACE reads with MiXCR, one row per CDR3 protein. Among tens of thousands of distinct CDR3 sequences listed, approximately 15% were seen once. These data come from a study of early T cells in non-severe SARS-CoV-2 infection. Across the whole study: Sequencing of bulk RNA from unsorted whole blood was done, without chain pairing.

The ends lost 0 bases at V and 2 bases at J; junction bases unmatched: 3. Germline values: CDR1 SGDLS, CDR2 YYNGEE. CDR3 length: 15 residues. The sample was whole blood. The chain employs TRBV9 and TRBJ2-3; 7 bases align to TRBD1. This TCR came from an adult who was a healthcare worker with PCR-confirmed SARS-CoV-2 infection or an uninfected control (not recorded which). CDR3 coding DNA: TGTGCCAGCAGCGTAGTAGGGGGCTCCACAGATACGCAGTATTTT. Protein: CASSVVGGSTDTQYF.